The rows below give T cell receptor beta chains drawn from one sample of a study of T cell responses to AZD1222 COVID-19 vaccine. Profiled with immunoSEQ multiplex PCR; TCRdb holds only in-frame clones, not every one. This sample has approximately 80,000 clones, with nearly 90% found just once. This specimen consisted of peripheral blood, obtained on day 0 of MenACWY control vaccination. These receptors were collected from an adult in good health. CDR3s include the opening cysteine and the closing phenylalanine or tryptophan. A D gene is named only where the DNA matches it firmly. Clone size is stated in some rows and not others, as once, few, many or a class when expanded.

size: few
V: TRBV4-2
J: TRBJ2-2
D: TRBD1
CDR3: CASSQKGTGVTGELFF
DNA: TGTGCCAGCAGCCAAAAAGGGACAGGGGTCACCGGGGAGCTGTTTTTT

size: NA
V: TRBV9
J: TRBJ1-3
D: NA
CDR3: CASSVETGRGSGNTIYF
DNA: TGTGCCAGCAGCGTAGAAACAGGCCGGGGTTCTGGAAACACCATATATTTT

size: NA
V: TRBV19
J: TRBJ1-5
D: NA
CDR3: CASSIRGEDYQPQHF
DNA: TGTGCCAGTAGTATAAGAGGCGAGGATTATCAGCCCCAGCATTTT

size: NA
V: TRBV5-4
J: TRBJ1-2
D: TRBD1
CDR3: CASSSGQGAQGYTF
DNA: TGTGCCAGCAGCTCCGGACAGGGGGCTCAGGGCTACACCTTC

size: NA
V: TRBV7-9
J: TRBJ1-1
D: NA
CDR3: CASSPLADEAFF
DNA: TGTGCCAGCAGCCCCCTGGCCGATGAAGCTTTCTTT

size: once
V: TRBV29-1
J: TRBJ1-2
D: TRBD1
CDR3: CSVGTGGIYGYTF
DNA: TGCAGCGTTGGTACAGGGGGCATCTATGGCTACACCTTC

size: few
V: TRBV19
J: TRBJ1-5
D: NA
CDR3: CASVNPTQGNQPQHF
DNA: TGTGCCAGTGTTAATCCGACCCAGGGGAATCAGCCCCAGCATTTT

size: once
V: TRBV5-1
J: TRBJ1-3
D: NA
CDR3: CASSFLTGASGNTIYF
DNA: TGCGCCAGCAGCTTTCTGACAGGCGCCTCTGGAAACACCATATATTTT

size: once
V: TRBV10-3
J: TRBJ2-7
D: TRBD1
CDR3: CAISDGTGRQYEQYF
DNA: TGTGCCATCAGTGACGGGACAGGGCGACAATACGAGCAGTACTTC

size: NA
V: TRBV18
J: TRBJ1-1
D: TRBD1
CDR3: CASSPTGGASEAFF
DNA: TGTGCCAGCTCACCAACAGGGGGCGCGTCTGAAGCTTTCTTT

size: few
V: TRBV3-1/TRBV3-2
J: TRBJ1-2
D: NA
CDR3: CASMSVYGYTF
DNA: TGTGCCAGCATGTCGGTCTATGGCTACACCTTC

size: NA
V: TRBV18
J: TRBJ1-4
D: NA
CDR3: CASSRSRGEKLFF
DNA: TGTGCCAGCTCACGCAGCAGAGGGGAAAAACTGTTTTTT

size: NA
V: TRBV6-5
J: TRBJ1-6
D: NA
CDR3: CASTSPKQGRPPLHF
DNA: TGTGCCAGCACTTCCCCGAAGCAGGGTCGGCCACCCCTCCACTTT

size: medium-sized
V: TRBV7-2
J: TRBJ1-2
D: NA
CDR3: CASSPDLGEEAYGYTF
DNA: TGTGCCAGCAGCCCAGACCTGGGTGAGGAAGCCTATGGCTACACCTTC

size: NA
V: TRBV6-5
J: TRBJ2-7
D: NA
CDR3: CASSYSSRGRSYEQYF
DNA: TGTGCCAGCAGTTACTCGAGTCGGGGGAGGTCCTACGAGCAGTACTTC

size: NA
V: TRBV21-1
J: TRBJ1-4
D: NA
CDR3: CASSLHRGRGNEKLFF
DNA: TGTGCCAGCAGCTTACACAGGGGGCGCGGTAATGAAAAACTGTTTTTT

size: NA
V: TRBV12-3/TRBV12-4
J: TRBJ1-1
D: NA
CDR3: CASTRDGFEAFF
DNA: TGTGCCAGCACCCGCGATGGTTTTGAAGCTTTCTTT

size: NA
V: TRBV4-3
J: TRBJ1-6
D: NA
CDR3: CASSQDRSLDYNSPLHF
DNA: TGCGCCAGCAGCCAAGATCGGAGCCTGGACTATAATTCACCCCTCCACTTT

size: NA
V: TRBV21-1
J: TRBJ2-2
D: NA
CDR3: CASSKSVPSASTGELFF
DNA: TGTGCCAGCAGCAAAAGCGTGCCTAGTGCCTCCACCGGGGAGCTGTTTTTT

size: NA
V: TRBV4-1
J: TRBJ2-7
D: TRBD1
CDR3: CASSHPRTGSEQYF
DNA: TGCGCCAGCAGCCACCCAAGGACAGGGTCCGAGCAGTACTTC

size: NA
V: TRBV7-8
J: TRBJ2-2
D: NA
CDR3: CASSSGLRNTGELFF
DNA: TGTGCCAGCAGTTCCGGGTTACGTAACACCGGGGAGCTGTTTTTT

size: NA
V: TRBV4-1
J: TRBJ1-4
D: NA
CDR3: CASSQVGPGVSEKLFF
DNA: TGCGCCAGCAGCCAAGTAGGACCAGGGGTTAGTGAAAAACTGTTTTTT

size: NA
V: TRBV7-9
J: TRBJ2-1
D: TRBD2
CDR3: CANEWGGGSYNEQFF
DNA: TGTGCCAACGAATGGGGCGGGGGCTCCTACAATGAGCAGTTCTTC

size: NA
V: TRBV28
J: TRBJ2-2
D: TRBD2
CDR3: CASSFPGGAGELFF
DNA: TGTGCCAGCAGTTTTCCGGGGGGGGCCGGGGAGCTGTTTTTT

size: NA
V: TRBV27
J: TRBJ1-5
D: NA
CDR3: CASSTGGRNQPQHF
DNA: TGTGCCAGCTCCACCGGGGGACGCAATCAGCCCCAGCATTTT

size: NA
V: TRBV6-6
J: TRBJ1-1
D: NA
CDR3: CASSYERNTEAFF
DNA: TGTGCCAGCAGTTACGAGAGGAACACTGAAGCTTTCTTT

size: NA
V: TRBV19
J: TRBJ2-2
D: TRBD2
CDR3: CASSIGQRGGGELFF
DNA: TGTGCCAGTAGTATAGGCCAGCGGGGAGGCGGGGAGCTGTTTTTT

size: NA
V: TRBV19
J: TRBJ1-5
D: NA
CDR3: CASSIGFSNQPQHF
DNA: TGTGCCAGTAGTATAGGGTTTAGCAATCAGCCCCAGCATTTT

size: NA
V: TRBV5-4
J: TRBJ1-6
D: TRBD1
CDR3: CASSEGQGVTLHF
DNA: TGTGCCAGCAGCGAAGGACAGGGGGTCACCCTCCACTTT

size: NA
V: TRBV2
J: TRBJ1-2
D: NA
CDR3: CASSEGTPRDYGYTF
DNA: TGTGCCAGCAGTGAGGGGACTCCAAGGGACTATGGCTACACCTTC

size: NA
V: TRBV25-1
J: TRBJ2-7
D: NA
CDR3: CASSGKGLGSYEQYF
DNA: TGTGCCAGCAGTGGGAAGGGATTGGGGTCCTACGAGCAGTACTTC

size: NA
V: TRBV28
J: TRBJ1-1
D: TRBD1
CDR3: CASSLNTGGGPEAFF
DNA: TGTGCCAGCAGTTTAAATACAGGGGGAGGGCCTGAAGCTTTCTTT

size: once
V: TRBV29-1
J: TRBJ1-5
D: TRBD1
CDR3: CSVATGTGSQPQHF
DNA: TGCAGCGTTGCAACCGGGACAGGGTCCCAGCCCCAGCATTTT

size: NA
V: TRBV11-2
J: TRBJ2-5
D: NA
CDR3: CASSPGLKETQYF
DNA: TGTGCCAGCAGCCCGGGCCTTAAAGAGACCCAGTACTTC

size: NA
V: TRBV7-9
J: TRBJ2-1
D: NA
CDR3: CASSLGRQADNEQFF
DNA: TGTGCCAGCAGCTTGGGGAGGCAGGCCGACAATGAGCAGTTCTTC

size: NA
V: TRBV25-1
J: TRBJ2-6
D: NA
CDR3: CASIGQSPSSGANVLTF
DNA: TGTGCCAGCATTGGACAGTCCCCTAGCTCTGGGGCCAACGTCCTGACTTTC

size: NA
V: TRBV3-1/TRBV3-2
J: TRBJ1-5
D: NA
CDR3: CASSPGPHNQPQHF
DNA: TGTGCCAGCAGCCCTGGGCCGCACAATCAGCCCCAGCATTTT

size: NA
V: TRBV24-1
J: TRBJ1-2
D: NA
CDR3: CATSNGGRGYGYTF
DNA: TGTGCCACCAGTAACGGAGGGCGGGGCTATGGCTACACCTTC

size: once
V: TRBV7-2
J: TRBJ2-1
D: TRBD2
CDR3: CASSLAPSGFYNEQFF
DNA: TGTGCCAGCAGCTTAGCGCCTAGCGGTTTCTACAATGAGCAGTTCTTC

size: NA
V: TRBV5-4
J: TRBJ1-1
D: NA
CDR3: CASSLEQTNTEAFF
DNA: TGTGCCAGCAGCTTAGAACAGACGAACACTGAAGCTTTCTTT

size: NA
V: TRBV30
J: TRBJ1-4
D: NA
CDR3: CAWSVWSTNEKLFF
DNA: TGTGCCTGGAGTGTTTGGTCGACTAATGAAAAACTGTTTTTT

size: NA
V: TRBV3-1/TRBV3-2
J: TRBJ1-3
D: TRBD1
CDR3: CASSQRDRGFGNTIYF
DNA: TGTGCCAGCAGCCAGCGGGACAGAGGCTTTGGAAACACCATATATTTT

size: NA
V: TRBV4-3
J: TRBJ1-6
D: NA
CDR3: CASSPGYSYNSPLHF
DNA: TGCGCCAGCAGCCCCGGATACTCCTATAATTCACCCCTCCACTTT

size: once
V: TRBV19
J: TRBJ1-2
D: NA
CDR3: CASSRNYGYTF
DNA: TGTGCCAGTAGTCGCAACTATGGCTACACCTTC

size: NA
V: TRBV5-5
J: TRBJ1-2
D: TRBD1
CDR3: CASSLEGARGIVNGYTF
DNA: TGTGCCAGCAGCTTGGAGGGTGCCAGGGGGATTGTCAATGGCTACACCTTC